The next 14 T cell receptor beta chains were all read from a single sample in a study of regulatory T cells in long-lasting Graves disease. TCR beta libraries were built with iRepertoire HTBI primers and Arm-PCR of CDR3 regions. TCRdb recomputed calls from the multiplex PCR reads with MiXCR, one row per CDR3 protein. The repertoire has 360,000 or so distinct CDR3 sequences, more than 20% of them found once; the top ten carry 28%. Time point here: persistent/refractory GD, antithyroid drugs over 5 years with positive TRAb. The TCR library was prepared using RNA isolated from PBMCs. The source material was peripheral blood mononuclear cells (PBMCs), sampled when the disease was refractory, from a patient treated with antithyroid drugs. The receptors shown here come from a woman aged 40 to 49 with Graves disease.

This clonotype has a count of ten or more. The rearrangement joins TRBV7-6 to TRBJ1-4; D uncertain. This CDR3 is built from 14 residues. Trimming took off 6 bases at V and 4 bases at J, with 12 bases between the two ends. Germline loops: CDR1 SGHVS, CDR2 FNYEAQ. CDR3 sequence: CASSPILLNEKLFF. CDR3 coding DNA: TGTGCCAGCAGTCCTATACTGCTTAATGAAAAACTGTTTTTT.

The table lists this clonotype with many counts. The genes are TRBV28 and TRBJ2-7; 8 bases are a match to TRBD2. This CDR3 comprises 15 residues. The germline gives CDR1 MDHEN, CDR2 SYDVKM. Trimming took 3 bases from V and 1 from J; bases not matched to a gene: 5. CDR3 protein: CASSFRGTRSYEQYF. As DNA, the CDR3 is TGTGCCAGCAGTTTTCGAGGGACTAGATCCTACGAGCAGTACTTC.

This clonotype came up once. CDR3: CASSRPGLDSADTQYF. Written as DNA, the CDR3 is TGTGCCAGCAGTCGACCGGGACTAGATTCGGCAGATACGCAGTATTTT. The chain couples TRBV12-3 or TRBV12-4 to TRBJ2-3, with 8 bases lining up with TRBD2. The CDR3 totals 16 residues. V shed 5 bases and J 4 bases; nucleotides not matched to a gene: 11.

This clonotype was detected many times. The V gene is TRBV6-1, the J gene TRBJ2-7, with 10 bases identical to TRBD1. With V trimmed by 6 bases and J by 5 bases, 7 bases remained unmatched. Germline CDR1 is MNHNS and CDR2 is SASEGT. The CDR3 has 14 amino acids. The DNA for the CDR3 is TGTGCCAGCAGCCGTGGGACAGGGGAGAACGAGCAGTACTTC. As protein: CASSRGTGENEQYF.

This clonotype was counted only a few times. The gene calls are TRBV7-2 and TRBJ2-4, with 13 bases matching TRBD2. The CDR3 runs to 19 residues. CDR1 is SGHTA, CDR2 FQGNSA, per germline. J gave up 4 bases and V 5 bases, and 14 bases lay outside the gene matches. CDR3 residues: CASSKGLAGFGQAKNIQYF. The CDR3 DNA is TGTGCCAGCAGCAAGGGACTAGCGGGATTCGGGCAGGCTAAAAACATTCAGTACTTC.

Here the CDR3 reads CASSFTGQGAGYTF. The CDR3 region has the DNA TGTGCCAGCAGTTTCACAGGACAGGGGGCCGGCTACACCTTC. This chain connects TRBV27 to TRBJ1-2, with TRBD1 matching over 11 bases. The trim removed 3 bases at V and 8 bases at J, leaving 5 bases unmatched. The CDR3 covers 14 residues. CDR1 MNHEY and CDR2 SMNVEV come from the germline V gene (reference sequence).

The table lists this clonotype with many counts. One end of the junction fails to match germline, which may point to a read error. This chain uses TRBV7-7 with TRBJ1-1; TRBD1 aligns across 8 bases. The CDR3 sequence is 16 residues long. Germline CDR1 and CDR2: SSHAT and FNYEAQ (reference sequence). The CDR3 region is CASSPPQGAVNTEAFF. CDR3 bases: TGTGCTAGCAGCCCACCCCAGGGGGCAGTGAACACTGAAGCTTTCTTT.

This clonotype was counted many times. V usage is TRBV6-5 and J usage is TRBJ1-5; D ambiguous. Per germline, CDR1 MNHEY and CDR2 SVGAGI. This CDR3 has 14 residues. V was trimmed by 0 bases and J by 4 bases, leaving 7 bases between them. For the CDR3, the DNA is TGTGCCAGCAGTTACTCGACATCTAATCAGCCCCAGCATTTT. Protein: CASSYSTSNQPQHF.

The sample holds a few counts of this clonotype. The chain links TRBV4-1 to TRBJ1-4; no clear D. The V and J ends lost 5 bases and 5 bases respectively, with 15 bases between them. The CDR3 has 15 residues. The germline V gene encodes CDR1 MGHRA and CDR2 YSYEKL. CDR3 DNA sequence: TGCGCCAGCAGCTCGCCTAAAGAGGCAAATGAAAAACTGTTTTTT. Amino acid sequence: CASSSPKEANEKLFF.

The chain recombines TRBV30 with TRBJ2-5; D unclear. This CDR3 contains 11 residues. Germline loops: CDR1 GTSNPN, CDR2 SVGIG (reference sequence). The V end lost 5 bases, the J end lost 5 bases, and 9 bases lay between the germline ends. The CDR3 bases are TGTGCCTGGCAACGGACGGAGACCCAGTACTTC. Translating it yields CAWQRTETQYF.

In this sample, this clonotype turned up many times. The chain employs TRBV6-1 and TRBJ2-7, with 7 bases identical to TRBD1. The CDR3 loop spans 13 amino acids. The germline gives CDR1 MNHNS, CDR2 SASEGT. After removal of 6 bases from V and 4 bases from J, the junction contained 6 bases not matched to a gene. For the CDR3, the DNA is TGTGCCAGCAGCCCCGACAGGGTATACGAGCAGTACTTC. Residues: CASSPDRVYEQYF.

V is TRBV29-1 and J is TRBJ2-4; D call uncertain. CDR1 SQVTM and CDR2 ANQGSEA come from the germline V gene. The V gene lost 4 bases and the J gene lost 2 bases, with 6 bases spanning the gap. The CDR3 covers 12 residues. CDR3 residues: CSVGRTKNIQYF. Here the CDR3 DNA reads TGCAGCGTTGGGCGGACCAAAAACATTCAGTACTTC.

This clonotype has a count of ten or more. CDR3 region: CAITETGRNIQYF. The CDR3 region has the DNA TGTGCCATCACCGAGACAGGGAGAAACATTCAGTACTTC. The chain has TRBV28 and TRBJ2-4; 7 bases match TRBD1. The junction had 9 bases not matched to a gene; V was cut back by 10 bases and J by 6 bases. The V gene's germline CDR1 is MDHEN and CDR2 SYDVKM. This CDR3 has 13 residues.

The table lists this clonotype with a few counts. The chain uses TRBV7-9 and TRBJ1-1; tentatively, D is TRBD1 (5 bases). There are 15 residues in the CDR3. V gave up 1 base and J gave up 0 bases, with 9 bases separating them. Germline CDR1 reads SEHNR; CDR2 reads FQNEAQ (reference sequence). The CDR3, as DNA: TGTGCCAGCAGCTTAGTCGGGGGGATGAACACTGAAGCTTTCTTT. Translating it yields CASSLVGGMNTEAFF.